The TCR beta chain described here comes from a study of CD8+ T cells in alopecia areata. Overall study context: Each of the treated patients was given oral tofacitinib, 5 to 10 mg twice daily, for moderate-to-severe alopecia areata.

There are 15 residues in the CDR3. With V trimmed by 3 bases and J by 11 bases, 13 bases remained unmatched. Germline V gives CDR1 MGHRA, CDR2 YSYEKL. Reverse transcription of extracted RNA yielded cDNA, which provided the sequencing template. Produced via immunoSEQ multiplex PCR; TCRdb's table is partial and in-frame only. The data hold hundreds of thousands of clones, with under 80% observed a single time. PBMCs provided sorted CD4+ and CD8+ T cells. The sample here was CD4+ T cells sorted from blood, taken at week 0. This chain links TRBV4-1 with TRBJ2-1; 7 positions agree with TRBD1. This clonotype originated in a human donor with alopecia areata. CDR3 nucleotide sequence: TGCGCCAGCAGCCATCCCTCCTGGGACAGAAATAAGCAGTTCTTC. This gives the protein CASSHPSWDRNKQFF.